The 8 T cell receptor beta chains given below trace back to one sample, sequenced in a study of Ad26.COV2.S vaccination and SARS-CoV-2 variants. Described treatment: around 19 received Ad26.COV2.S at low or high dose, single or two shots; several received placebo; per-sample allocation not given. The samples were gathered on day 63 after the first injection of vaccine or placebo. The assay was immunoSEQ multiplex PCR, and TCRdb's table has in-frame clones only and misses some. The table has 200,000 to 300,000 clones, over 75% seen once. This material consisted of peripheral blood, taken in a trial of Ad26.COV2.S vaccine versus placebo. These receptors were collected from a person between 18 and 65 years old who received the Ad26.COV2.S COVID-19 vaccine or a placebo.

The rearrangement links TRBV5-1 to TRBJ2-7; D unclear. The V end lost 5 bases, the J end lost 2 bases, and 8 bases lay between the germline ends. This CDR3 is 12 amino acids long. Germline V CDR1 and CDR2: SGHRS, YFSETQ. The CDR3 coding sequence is TGCGCCAGCAGGGACGGTGCCTACGAGCAGTACTTC. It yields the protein CASRDGAYEQYF.

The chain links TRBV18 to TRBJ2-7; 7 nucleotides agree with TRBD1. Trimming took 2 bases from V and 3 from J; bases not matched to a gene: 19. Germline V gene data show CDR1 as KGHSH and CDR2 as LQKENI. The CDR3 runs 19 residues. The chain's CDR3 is CASSPEDPLIGTDLYEQYF. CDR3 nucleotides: TGTGCCAGCTCACCAGAGGATCCCCTGATCGGGACAGATCTCTACGAGCAGTACTTC.

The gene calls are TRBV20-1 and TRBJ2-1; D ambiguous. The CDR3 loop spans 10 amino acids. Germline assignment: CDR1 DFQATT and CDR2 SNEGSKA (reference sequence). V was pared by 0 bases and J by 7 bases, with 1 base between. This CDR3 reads CSARDNEQFF. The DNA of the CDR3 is TGCAGTGCTAGAGATAATGAGCAGTTCTTC.

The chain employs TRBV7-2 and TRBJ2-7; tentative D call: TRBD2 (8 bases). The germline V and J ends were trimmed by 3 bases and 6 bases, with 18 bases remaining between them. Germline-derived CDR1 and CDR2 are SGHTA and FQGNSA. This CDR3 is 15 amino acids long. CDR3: CASSFGLAPGGEQYF. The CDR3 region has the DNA TGTGCCAGCAGCTTCGGACTAGCACCAGGGGGCGAGCAGTACTTC.

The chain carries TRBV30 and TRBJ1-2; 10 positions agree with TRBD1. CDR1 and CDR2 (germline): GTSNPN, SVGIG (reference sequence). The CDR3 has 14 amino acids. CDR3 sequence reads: CARDRGLAPYGYTF. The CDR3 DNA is TGTGCTCGGGACAGGGGCTTAGCACCCTATGGCTACACCTTC.

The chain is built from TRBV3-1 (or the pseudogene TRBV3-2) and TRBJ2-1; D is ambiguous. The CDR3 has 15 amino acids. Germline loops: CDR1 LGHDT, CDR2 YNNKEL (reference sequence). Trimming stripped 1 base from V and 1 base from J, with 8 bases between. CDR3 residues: CASSQGASSYNEQFF. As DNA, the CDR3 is TGTGCCAGCAGCCAAGGGGCGAGTTCCTACAATGAGCAGTTCTTC.

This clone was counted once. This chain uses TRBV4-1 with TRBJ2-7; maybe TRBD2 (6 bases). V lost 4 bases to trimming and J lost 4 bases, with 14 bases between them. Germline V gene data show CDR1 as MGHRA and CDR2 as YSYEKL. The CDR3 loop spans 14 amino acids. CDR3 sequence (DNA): TGCGCCAGCAGCCCACCGGGACTTCGTTACGAGCAGTACTTC. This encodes CASSPPGLRYEQYF.

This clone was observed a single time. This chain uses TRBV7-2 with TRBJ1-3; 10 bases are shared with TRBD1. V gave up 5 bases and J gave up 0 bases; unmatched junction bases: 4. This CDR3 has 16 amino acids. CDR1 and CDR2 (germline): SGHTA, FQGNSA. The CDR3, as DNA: TGTGCCAGCAGCCCCCGGACAGGGGGCTCTGGAAACACCATATATTTT. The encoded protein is CASSPRTGGSGNTIYF.